The clone carrying this T cell receptor beta chain was observed a single time. This CDR3 contains 14 residues. V was pared by 5 bases and J by 3 bases, with 14 bases between. Germline V gene lookup returns CDR1 SGHVS and CDR2 FNYEAQ. This specimen comes from a study of Ad26.COV2.S vaccination and SARS-CoV-2 variants. Data came from immunoSEQ multiplex PCR; TCRdb stores just in-frame clones and leaves some out. This table holds approximately 450,000 clones, over 75% found once. Described treatment: about 20 received Ad26.COV2.S at low or high dose, single or two shots; roughly five received placebo; per-sample allocation not given. On day 63 after the first injection, vaccine and placebo recipients gave samples. The study used a vaccine consisting of an Ad26 vector that expressed Wuhan-strain SARS-CoV-2 spike.

The chain couples TRBV7-6 to TRBJ2-7, with a possible D match to TRBD2 (6 bases). This TCR came from a person aged 18-60 years who received the Ad26.COV2.S COVID-19 vaccine or a placebo. Sample: peripheral blood, taken in a trial of Ad26.COV2.S vaccine versus placebo. CDR3 residues: CASSKRDSLYEQYF. CDR3 nucleotide sequence: TGTGCCAGCAGCAAACGGGACTCCCTCTACGAGCAGTACTTC. The full variable domain, with the rest looked up from reference TRBV7-6 and TRBJ2-7, is GAGVSQSPRYKVTKRGQDVALRCDPISGHVSLYWYRQALGQGPEFLTYFNYEAQQDKSGLPNDRFSAERPEGSISTLTIQRTEQRDSAMYRCASSKRDSLYEQYFGPGTRLTVT.